This T cell receptor (beta chain) was found in a study of cytomegalovirus exposure and HLA in healthy donors. The primer mix had 60 Vbeta and 13 Jbeta primers. Here immunoSEQ multiplex PCR was the method, and the copy in TCRdb shows in-frame clones only, minus some. The sample records roughly 120,000 clones, around 77% being singletons. This clone was seen a handful of times. Antigen specificity is unknown. The CDR3 covers 13 residues. The germline V gene encodes CDR1 SQVTM and CDR2 ANQGSEA. V trimming: 3 bases; J trimming: 7 bases; junction bases outside the gene matches: 6. Findings and caveats of the study: In all likelihood, a cluster of highly shared sequence variants was a sequencing artifact. HLA restriction was apparent for most CMV-associated TCR beta chains in a later analysis. In vitro confirmation showed a few CMV-associated chains to be CMV antigen specific. In an earlier analysis, about 87% or about 30%: the productive usage of most TCR beta V segments.

Input material: PBMCs. The chain joins TRBV29-1 to TRBJ1-1, with 9 positions matching TRBD1. The receptor's source is a woman aged 30 to 39 in good health and CMV-seropositive. The DNA for the CDR3 is TGCAGCGTTGAGGACAGGGGATTGCTTGAAGCTTTCTTT. The encoded protein is CSVEDRGLLEAFF.